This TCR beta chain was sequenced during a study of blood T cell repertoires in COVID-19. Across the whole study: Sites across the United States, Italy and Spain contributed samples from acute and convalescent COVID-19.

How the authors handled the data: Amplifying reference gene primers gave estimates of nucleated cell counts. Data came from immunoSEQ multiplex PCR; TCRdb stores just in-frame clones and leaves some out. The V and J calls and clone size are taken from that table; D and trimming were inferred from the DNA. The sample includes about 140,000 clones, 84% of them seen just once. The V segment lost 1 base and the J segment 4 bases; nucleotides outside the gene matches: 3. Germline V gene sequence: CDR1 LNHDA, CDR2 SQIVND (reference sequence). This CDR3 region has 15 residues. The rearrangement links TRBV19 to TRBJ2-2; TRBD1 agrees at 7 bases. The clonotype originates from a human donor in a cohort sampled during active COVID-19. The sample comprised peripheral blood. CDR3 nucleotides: TGTGCCAGTAGTATAGTGGGACAGCTCACCGGGGAGCTGTTTTTT. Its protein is CASSIVGQLTGELFF.